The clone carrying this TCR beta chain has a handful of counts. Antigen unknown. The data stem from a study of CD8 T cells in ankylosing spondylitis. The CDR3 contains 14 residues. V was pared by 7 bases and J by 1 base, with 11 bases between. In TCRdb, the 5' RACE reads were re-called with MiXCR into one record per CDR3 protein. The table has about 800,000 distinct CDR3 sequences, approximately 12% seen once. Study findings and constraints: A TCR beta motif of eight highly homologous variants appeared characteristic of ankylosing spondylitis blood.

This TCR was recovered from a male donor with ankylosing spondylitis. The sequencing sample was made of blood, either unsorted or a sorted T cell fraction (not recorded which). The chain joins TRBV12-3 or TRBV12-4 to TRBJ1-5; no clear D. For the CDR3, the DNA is TGTGCCAGCACCGCGCGGGCGAGCAATCAGCCCCAGCATTTT. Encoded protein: CASTARASNQPQHF.